This T cell receptor beta chain was identified during a study of T cell responses to AZD1222 COVID-19 vaccine. Study results and caveats: Two AZD1222 administrations were followed by greater Spike-specific TCR breadth and depth.

As for this clone: The antigen remains unidentified.

The germline V gene encodes CDR1 MDHEN and CDR2 SYDVKM. The length of the CDR3 is 12 residues. V shed 4 bases and J shed 11 bases, with 12 bases lying between them. The data were produced by immunoSEQ multiplex PCR, yet TCRdb's version contains in-frame clones alone and is incomplete. Seen here are about 160,000 clones, around 87% observed once, and the top ten hold 4% to 5.5%. Sequenced material: peripheral blood, taken 28 days after the second AZD1222 dose. V and J are TRBV28 and TRBJ1-3, with D hard to call. This clonotype originated in an adult who received the AZD1222 COVID-19 vaccine. The CDR3 spells CASSSGNGPIYF. CDR3 nucleotide sequence: TGTGCCAGCAGTTCCGGGAATGGTCCCATATATTTT.